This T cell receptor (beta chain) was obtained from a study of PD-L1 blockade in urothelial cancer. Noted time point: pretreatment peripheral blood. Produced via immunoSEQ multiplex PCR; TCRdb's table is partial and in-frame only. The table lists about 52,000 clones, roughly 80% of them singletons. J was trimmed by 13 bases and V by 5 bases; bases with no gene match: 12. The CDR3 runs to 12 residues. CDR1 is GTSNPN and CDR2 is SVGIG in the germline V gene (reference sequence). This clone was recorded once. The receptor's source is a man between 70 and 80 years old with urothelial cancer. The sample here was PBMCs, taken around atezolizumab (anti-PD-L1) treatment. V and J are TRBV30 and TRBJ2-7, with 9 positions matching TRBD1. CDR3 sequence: CAWSGQGLRGYF. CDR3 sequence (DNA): TGTGCCTGGTCGGGACAGGGACTAAGAGGTTACTTC.